The next 25 T cell receptor beta chains were all read from a single sample in a study of human versus mouse CDR3 diversity and MHC coevolution. The table came from immunoSEQ multiplex PCR; TCRdb's copy has only in-frame clones and leaves some out. This sample carries tens of thousands of clones, around 94% of them seen once, and the ten largest clones take approximately 17%. Source material: naive CD4+ T cells from blood. Subset given: CD45RO-negative CD62L-positive naive CD4 T cells. The receptors shown here come from a person in their sixties in good health.

The chain combines TRBV5-1 with TRBJ2-2; D remains ambiguous. Germline CDR1 and CDR2: SGHRS and YFSETQ. There are 16 residues in the CDR3. With 0 bases removed from V and 4 bases from J, the gap between germline ends came to 13 bases. CDR3 sequence: CASSLGPSTSTGELFF. In DNA form, the CDR3 reads TGCGCCAGCAGCTTGGGCCCGAGTACCTCCACCGGGGAGCTGTTTTTT.

The chain couples TRBV30 to TRBJ1-3; 7 nucleotides line up with TRBD1. There are 14 residues in the CDR3. The junction had 3 bases not matched to a gene; V was cut back by 4 bases and J by 0 bases. Per the germline V gene, CDR1 is GTSNPN and CDR2 is SVGIG (reference sequence). The CDR3 DNA reads TGTGCCTGGAAAAGGGACAGCTCTGGAAACACCATATATTTT. The encoded protein is CAWKRDSSGNTIYF.

The chain has TRBV7-8 and TRBJ2-3; D is perhaps TRBD1 (6 bases). Trimming cost V 1 base and J 1 base, with 12 bases left between them. The V gene's germline CDR1 is SGHVS and CDR2 FQNEAQ. The CDR3 runs 16 residues. CDR3 bases: TGTGCCAGCAGCTTAGATACCAAGGGGGGCACAGATACGCAGTATTTT. Protein: CASSLDTKGGTDTQYF.

This rearrangement joins TRBV5-4 to TRBJ1-6; D is perhaps TRBD1 (6 bases). Trimming shortened V by 4 bases and J by 10 bases, and 18 bases separated the two germline ends. The length of the CDR3 is 15 residues. Germline CDR1 is SGHNT and CDR2 is YYREEE (reference sequence). In DNA form, the CDR3 reads TGTGCCAGCAGCCCCTGGGGGGGGCAAGGATCACCCCTCCACTTT. It encodes CASSPWGGQGSPLHF. Together with reference TRBV5-4 and TRBJ1-6, the CDR3 gives the full variable domain: ETGVTQSPTHLIKTRGQQVTLRCSSQSGHNTVSWYQQALGQGPQFIFQYYREEENGRGNFPPRFSGLQFPNYSSELNVNALELDDSALYLCASSPWGGQGSPLHFGNGTRLTVT.

The chain employs TRBV10-2 and TRBJ2-7; perhaps TRBD2 as D (5 bases). The length of the CDR3 is 13 residues. Germline CDR1 is WSHSY and CDR2 is SAAADI. The V end was cut by 10 bases, the J end by 7 bases, with 20 bases between. The CDR3, as DNA: TGCGCCACGGCCCGGGATGTATATGGGGAGCAGTACTTC. Its translation: CATARDVYGEQYF.

The sample holds one count of this clone. The CDR3, as DNA: TGTGCCAGCAGCTTAAATCTGGGACAGGGGGATGGCTACACCTTC. Residues: CASSLNLGQGDGYTF. V is TRBV7-8 and J is TRBJ1-2; 11 bases fit TRBD1. V was pared by 2 bases and J by 6 bases, with 5 bases of the junction left unmatched. The CDR3 contains 15 residues. Germline assignment: CDR1 SGHVS and CDR2 FQNEAQ. The whole variable domain, filled in from reference TRBV7-8 and TRBJ1-2, reads GAGVSQSPRYKVAKRGQDVALRCDPISGHVSLFWYQQALGQGPEFLTYFQNEAQLDKSGLPSDRFFAERPEGSVSTLKIQRTQQEDSAVYLCASSLNLGQGDGYTFGSGTRLTVV.

The gene calls are TRBV7-9 and TRBJ2-5; 15 bases are shared with TRBD2. The CDR3 extends over 17 amino acids. With 7 bases clipped from V and 4 bases from J, the junction kept 10 bases outside the gene matches. CDR1 and CDR2 from the germline V gene are SEHNR and FQNEAQ (reference sequence). For the CDR3, the DNA is TGTGCCAGCATCTCTAGGACTAGCGGGAGGGCTGGAGAGACCCAGTACTTC. This gives the protein CASISRTSGRAGETQYF.

The chain recombines TRBV5-1 with TRBJ2-3, with TRBD1 matching 9 bases. The J segment lost 4 bases and the V segment lost 0 bases, leaving 9 bases of the junction unmatched. The CDR3 extends over 17 amino acids. Germline CDR1 is SGHRS and CDR2 is YFSETQ. The DNA for the CDR3 is TGCGCCAGCAGCTTGGTCCCCGGGACAGGGATAGCAGATACGCAGTATTTT. Amino acids: CASSLVPGTGIADTQYF.

The V gene is TRBV6-5, the J gene TRBJ1-3, with D unresolved. V lost 6 bases to trimming and J lost 0 bases, with 15 bases between them. Germline-derived CDR1 and CDR2 are MNHEY and SVGAGI. The CDR3 extends over 16 amino acids. The DNA of the CDR3 is TGTGCCAGCAGCTACGCCCGGGAACCCTCTGGAAACACCATATATTTT. Its protein product is CASSYAREPSGNTIYF.

The chain combines TRBV7-6 with TRBJ2-5; D may be TRBD2 (6 bases). The end of the DNA fits TRBJ2-7 better, so the J call may be wrong. CDR3 size: 14 residues. Germline-derived CDR1 and CDR2 are SGHVS and FNYEAQ. CDR3 sequence reads: CASSRGVIDYEQYF. CDR3 DNA sequence: TGTGCCAGCAGCCGCGGGGTAATCGACTACGAGCAGTACTTC.

This chain connects TRBV6-1 to TRBJ1-2, with a possible D match to TRBD1 (6 bases). The V gene's germline CDR1 is MNHNS and CDR2 SASEGT. The CDR3 covers 12 residues. V shed 6 bases and J shed 5 bases, with 10 bases lying between them. CDR3 nucleotide sequence: TGTGCCAGCAGCTCAGGGGTTTATGGCTACACCTTC. This encodes CASSSGVYGYTF.

The V gene is TRBV9, the J gene TRBJ2-5, with D possibly TRBD2 on 5 matching bases. Trimming cost V 6 bases and J 3 bases, with 12 bases left between them. Germline V CDR1 and CDR2: SGDLS, YYNGEE. This CDR3 region has 13 residues. The CDR3 sequence is CASKREGKETQYF. CDR3 DNA: TGTGCCAGCAAACGGGAAGGGAAAGAGACCCAGTACTTC.

The gene calls are TRBV29-1 and TRBJ1-1; TRBD1 matches 9 bases. There are 14 residues in the CDR3. With 4 bases clipped from V and 14 bases from J, the junction kept 17 bases outside the gene matches. Per the germline V gene, CDR1 is SQVTM and CDR2 is ANQGSEA. The CDR3 coding sequence is TGCAGCGTTGCCGATCGGGGACAGGGTTCTGAGTGGTTCTTT. This sequence encodes CSVADRGQGSEWFF.

The chain couples TRBV5-6 to TRBJ2-7; 10 nucleotides align to TRBD1. This CDR3 contains 15 residues. Losses at the gene ends were 0 bases for V and 3 bases for J; bases not matched to a gene: 3. Germline V gene data show CDR1 as SGHDT and CDR2 as YYEEEE. The CDR3 is CASSLGGQGHYEQYF. Here the CDR3 DNA reads TGTGCCAGCAGCTTGGGGGGACAGGGGCACTACGAGCAGTACTTC.

This chain joins TRBV13 and TRBJ2-3; D unresolved. V lost 2 bases and J 3 bases, leaving 3 bases between the germline ends. Per the germline V gene, CDR1 is PRHDT and CDR2 is FYEKMQ (reference sequence). The length of the CDR3 is 12 residues. CDR3 sequence reads: CASSLLTDTQYF. The CDR3 bases are TGTGCCAGCAGCTTACTGACAGATACGCAGTATTTT.

The rearrangement uses TRBV19 and TRBJ2-5, with D possibly being TRBD2 (6 bases). CDR3 size: 14 residues. The V end lost 7 bases, the J end lost 5 bases, and 17 bases lay between the germline ends. Germline values: CDR1 LNHDA, CDR2 SQIVND (reference sequence). CDR3: CASTPGTAGETQYF. The CDR3, as DNA: TGTGCCAGTACTCCGGGGACCGCGGGGGAGACCCAGTACTTC.

CDR3 nucleotide sequence: TGTGCCAGCTCCCAAGGACAGAATTACGAGCAGTACTTC. This encodes CASSQGQNYEQYF. The chain uses TRBV18 and TRBJ2-5; TRBD1 is a possible D gene (6 bases). The assigned J gene may be wrong: the sequence end matches TRBJ2-7 better. Germline CDR1 is KGHSH and CDR2 is LQKENI. This CDR3 comprises 13 residues.

CDR3 amino acids: CASSAASGNTGELFF. The DNA of the CDR3 is TGCGCCAGCAGTGCCGCTAGCGGGAACACCGGGGAGCTGTTTTTT. J is TRBJ2-2 and V is TRBV10-1; TRBD2 aligns across 7 bases. Germline CDR1 and CDR2: WNHNN and SYGVQD (reference sequence). The CDR3 is 15 amino acids. Losses at the gene ends were 4 bases for V and 1 base for J; bases not matched to a gene: 3.

The chain links TRBV6-6 to TRBJ1-1; 8 bases match TRBD1. The V and J ends lost 2 bases and 5 bases, in that order; junction bases with no gene match: 10. The CDR3 is 16 residues long. Germline CDR1 is MNHNY and CDR2 is SVGAGI (reference sequence). CDR3 sequence reads: CASSYPFQGAYTEAFF. DNA of the CDR3: TGTGCCAGCAGTTACCCCTTCCAGGGGGCTTATACTGAAGCTTTCTTT.

The chain employs TRBV5-8 and TRBJ2-1; tentatively, D is TRBD2 (6 bases). Germline values: CDR1 SGHTS, CDR2 YDEGEE. The length of the CDR3 is 14 residues. V lost 3 bases and J 5 bases, leaving 12 bases between the germline ends. Written as DNA, the CDR3 is TGTGCCAGCAGCTCGGGACGGAGGGACAATGAGCAGTTCTTC. It translates to CASSSGRRDNEQFF.

This sequence joins TRBV7-2 and TRBJ2-7; 7 bases are a match to TRBD2. The junction had 9 bases not matched to a gene; V was cut back by 2 bases and J by 2 bases. Germline V lookup: CDR1 SGHTA, CDR2 FQGNSA. The CDR3 runs 16 residues. The CDR3 spells CASSLRSAGVTYEQYF. CDR3 coding DNA: TGTGCCAGCAGCTTAAGATCGGCGGGAGTTACCTACGAGCAGTACTTC.

The rearrangement links TRBV5-4 to TRBJ2-5; maybe TRBD2 (6 bases). Germline V gene data show CDR1 as SGHNT and CDR2 as YYREEE (reference sequence). Trimming took off 1 base at V and 5 bases at J, with 15 bases between the two ends. The length of the CDR3 is 15 residues. The CDR3 spells CASSLKVSGGETQYF. The CDR3, as DNA: TGTGCCAGCAGCTTGAAGGTTAGCGGTGGGGAGACCCAGTACTTC.

The V gene is TRBV5-1, the J gene TRBJ2-2; 8 positions agree with TRBD2. The CDR3 is 16 residues long. The germline V gene encodes CDR1 SGHRS and CDR2 YFSETQ. Losses at the gene ends were 1 base for V and 4 bases for J; bases not matched to a gene: 6. CDR3 coding DNA: TGCGCCAGCAGCTTGACCCCGGCGGGGGGCACCGGGGAGCTGTTTTTT. It codes for CASSLTPAGGTGELFF.

The chain carries TRBV19 and TRBJ1-1; D unclear. V lost 4 bases and J lost 4, with 10 bases in between. Germline assignment: CDR1 LNHDA and CDR2 SQIVND (reference sequence). The CDR3 covers 13 residues. The chain's CDR3 is CASSTEGATEAFF. CDR3 DNA sequence: TGTGCCAGTAGTACCGAGGGAGCCACTGAAGCTTTCTTT.

This clone was seen only once. The V call is TRBV7-9, the J call TRBJ2-5; D is uncertain. Germline lookup yields CDR1 SEHNR and CDR2 FQNEAQ (reference sequence). Trimming stripped 5 bases from V and 9 bases from J, with 13 bases between. The CDR3 length is 12 residues. The CDR3 DNA reads TGTGCCAGCAGCCCTCCCGGTTTATCCCAGTACTTC. This translates into CASSPPGLSQYF.